What follows are 18 T cell receptor beta chains derived from one specimen sequenced in a study of CXCR3-negative and CXCR3-positive naive CD8 T cells. The TRB cDNA libraries were prepared by 5' RACE with UMI labels. With the 5' RACE reads reprocessed, TCRdb shows one record per CDR3 protein and no DNA. The data include about 66,000 distinct CDR3 sequences; the top ten clones carry about 4.5%. The sample taken for sequencing was naive CXCR3- CD8+ T cells from blood. Subset meaning: CD45RO-CCR7+CD27+CD95- naive CD8+ T cells lacking CXCR3 (TNR3-). The source of these receptors is a human donor in good health. Some clones in this sample may be carry-over from other donors' samples.

The gene calls are TRBV20-1 and TRBJ2-5; absent DNA, TCRdb's TRBD1 call cannot be checked. The CDR3 is made up of 14 amino acids. CDR1 is DFQATT, CDR2 SNEGSKA, per germline (reference sequence). The CDR3 sequence: CSARGGTVTDTQYF.

The chain recombines TRBV29-1 with TRBJ2-7; TCRdb calls TRBD2, which cannot be checked without DNA. The germline gives CDR1 SQVTM, CDR2 ANQGSEA. This CDR3 spans 12 amino acids. CDR3 amino acids: CSVEGGGYEQYF.

This rearrangement joins TRBV7-9 to TRBJ2-7; TCRdb designates TRBD2, a call that cannot be tested without DNA. Germline V gene data show CDR1 as SEHNR and CDR2 as FQNEAQ (reference sequence). The CDR3 runs 16 residues. The CDR3 is CASSLEASGRTYEQYF.

The V call is TRBV7-2, the J call TRBJ2-1; TCRdb reports TRBD1, a call that lacks DNA to check it against. Germline V gives CDR1 SGHTA, CDR2 FQGNSA. This CDR3 is built from 15 residues. The CDR3 loop reads CASSLDAGGRNEQFF. Full variable domain (outside the CDR3, taken from reference TRBV7-2 and TRBJ2-1): GAGVSQSPSNKVTEKGKDVELRCDPISGHTALYWYRQSLGQGLEFLIYFQGNSAPDKSGLPSDRFSAERTGGSVSTLTIQRTQQEDSAVYLCASSLDAGGRNEQFFGPGTRLTVL.

The CDR3 here is CASSLGGQGEINQPQHF. The chain links TRBV7-9 to TRBJ1-5; TCRdb designates TRBD1, a call that cannot be tested without DNA. Germline loops: CDR1 SEHNR, CDR2 FQNEAQ (reference sequence). This CDR3 is built from 17 residues.

The gene calls are TRBV28 and TRBJ2-7; with no DNA, the TCRdb D assignment of TRBD1 cannot be verified. The CDR3 sequence is 15 residues long. The germline V gene encodes CDR1 MDHEN and CDR2 SYDVKM. The CDR3 loop reads CASSLDRDSAYEQYF.

The chain combines TRBV7-9 with TRBJ2-2; TCRdb designates TRBD2, a call that cannot be tested without DNA. The CDR3 loop spans 16 amino acids. CDR1 is SEHNR, CDR2 FQNEAQ, per germline (reference sequence). The CDR3 reads CASSPLTSGNTGELFF.

The rearrangement uses TRBV29-1 and TRBJ2-7; with no DNA, the TCRdb D assignment of TRBD2 cannot be verified. Per the germline V gene, CDR1 is SQVTM and CDR2 is ANQGSEA. This CDR3 contains 15 residues. CDR3 residues: CSVETLGQEIYEQYF.

By frequency, this clonotype is medium-sized (0.01 to 0.1%). The V and J genes are TRBV23-1 and TRBJ1-4; TCRdb returns TRBD1, unconfirmable since there is no DNA. TRBV23-1 is sorted into the ORF group, with uncertain function. This CDR3 is built from 14 residues. CDR3 sequence: CASSPGGTNEKLFF.

V and J are TRBV28 and TRBJ2-1; without DNA, the TCRdb call of TRBD2 cannot be checked. The CDR3 length is 18 residues. CDR1 and CDR2 (germline): MDHEN, SYDVKM. CDR3 residues: CASSLWGTSGMRDNEQFF.

The rearrangement uses TRBV28 and TRBJ1-6. Germline V lookup: CDR1 MDHEN, CDR2 SYDVKM. The CDR3 loop spans 14 amino acids. This chain's CDR3 is CASSFAGLNSPLHF.

V and J are TRBV20-1 and TRBJ1-2. The CDR3 totals 16 residues. Germline V gene data show CDR1 as DFQATT and CDR2 as SNEGSKA (reference sequence). The CDR3 reads CSARGPRAGTYDGYTF.

V usage is TRBV25-1 and J usage is TRBJ2-1; TCRdb lists TRBD1, though no DNA is available to test this call. The CDR3 has 13 amino acids. Looked up from germline, CDR1 is MGHDK and CDR2 is SYGVNS. CDR3 loop: CASSPTGFNEQFF.

The chain combines TRBV4-3 with TRBJ2-1; TCRdb returns TRBD2, unconfirmable since there is no DNA. This CDR3 is 18 amino acids long. The germline CDR1 and CDR2 sequences are LGHNA and YSLEER. CDR3: CASSHRTSGGNSYNEQFF.

The V call is TRBV6-2 or TRBV6-3, the J call TRBJ1-6; no DNA is available, so the TRBD1 call from TCRdb remains unchecked. The CDR3 loop spans 19 amino acids. The germline V gene encodes CDR1 MNHEY and CDR2 SVGEGT. CDR3 amino acids: CASSYTEDRDRFYNSPLHF.

The V and J genes are TRBV7-9 and TRBJ2-7; the TCRdb call, TRBD1, lacks DNA for checking. The CDR3 spans 15 residues. CDR1 and CDR2 from the germline V gene are SEHNR and FQNEAQ (reference sequence). Here the CDR3 reads CASTQGQVTSYEQYF.

This sequence joins TRBV5-1 and TRBJ2-1. The CDR3 covers 13 residues. Germline V gives CDR1 SGHRS, CDR2 YFSETQ. The CDR3 is CASSLPSDDEQFF.

V is TRBV4-1 and J is TRBJ2-7; the D gene TCRdb calls, TRBD1, cannot be checked with no DNA. CDR3 length equals 15 residues. CDR1 and CDR2 from the germline V gene are MGHRA and YSYEKL. CDR3 sequence: CASSQGSARADEQYF.